This entry lists 26 T cell receptor beta chains sequenced from one sample in a study of blood T cell repertoires in COVID-19. Measured with immunoSEQ multiplex PCR; TCRdb has only the in-frame clones, and not every one. Of roughly 66,000 clones listed, 82% were seen once; the top ten hold 5% to 7.5%. Sample: peripheral blood. The receptors come from a man aged 60 to 69 with acute or convalescent COVID-19.

CDR3 residues: CATQGNSGNTIYF. CDR3 sequence (DNA): TGTGCCACCCAGGGTAACTCTGGAAACACCATATATTTT. The chain links TRBV24-1 to TRBJ1-3, with TRBD1 as a possible D gene (5 bases). V was shortened by 9 bases and J by 0 bases, with 8 bases between the two germline ends. Germline CDR1 and CDR2: KGHDR and SFDVKD. The CDR3 has 13 residues.

J is TRBJ2-4 and V is TRBV11-2; possible D gene TRBD2, 6 bases. The CDR3 is 17 residues long. V was pared by 0 bases and J by 0 bases, with 12 bases between. Germline loops: CDR1 SGHAT, CDR2 FQNNGV. The DNA of the CDR3 is TGTGCCAGCAGCTTAGATGGGAGGCCCCTAGCCAAAAACATTCAGTACTTC. As protein: CASSLDGRPLAKNIQYF.

The chain is built from TRBV2 and TRBJ2-2; D might be TRBD1 (5 bases). V dropped 6 bases and J dropped 3 bases, with 14 bases sitting between them. The V gene's germline CDR1 is SNHLY and CDR2 FYNNEI. CDR3 length equals 15 residues. The CDR3 here is CASRSRADYTGELFF. DNA for the CDR3: TGTGCCAGCAGATCCAGGGCCGACTACACCGGGGAGCTGTTTTTT.

J is TRBJ1-2 and V is TRBV4-3; D unclear. The V and J ends lost 1 base and 2 bases respectively, with 11 bases between them. The CDR3 length is 15 residues. The germline CDR1 and CDR2 sequences are LGHNA and YSLEER. The DNA for the CDR3 is TGCGCCAGCAGCCAAGCTAGGACTGAGAACTATGGCTACACCTTC. This sequence encodes CASSQARTENYGYTF.

This clone was detected a few times. The chain uses TRBV7-2 and TRBJ2-7; TRBD2 matches at 10 bases. The CDR3 consists of 15 residues. V dropped 5 bases and J dropped 0; count of bases not matched to a gene: 4. Germline V gene data show CDR1 as SGHTA and CDR2 as FQGNSA. The CDR3 DNA reads TGTGCCAGCAGCGTTAGCGGGGGGTACTCCTACGAGCAGTACGTC. It codes for CASSVSGGYSYEQYV.

This clone was counted between two and nine times. V usage is TRBV30 and J usage is TRBJ1-1; 8 bases map to TRBD1. This CDR3 is built from 13 residues. J was trimmed by 11 bases and V by 2 bases; bases with no gene match: 10. CDR1 and CDR2 (germline): GTSNPN, SVGIG (reference sequence). CDR3 sequence (DNA): TGTGCCTGGAGTACCGGGACAGGACAACGGGCTTTCTTT. This encodes CAWSTGTGQRAFF.

The chain combines TRBV7-2 with TRBJ2-2, with 10 bases matching TRBD2. V lost 5 bases and J lost 4; bases outside the gene matches: 4. This CDR3 has 15 amino acids. Germline loops: CDR1 SGHTA, CDR2 FQGNSA. CDR3: CASSASGGGTGELFF. The CDR3 coding sequence is TGTGCCAGCAGCGCTAGCGGGGGTGGCACCGGGGAGCTGTTTTTT. Using reference TRBV7-2 and TRBJ2-2 for the parts outside the CDR3, the full variable domain is GAGVSQSPSNKVTEKGKDVELRCDPISGHTALYWYRQSLGQGLEFLIYFQGNSAPDKSGLPSDRFSAERTGGSVSTLTIQRTQQEDSAVYLCASSASGGGTGELFFGEGSRLTVL.

The chain employs TRBV2 and TRBJ1-6; D perhaps matches TRBD1 (6 bases). Trimming cost V 5 bases and J 6 bases, with 11 bases left between them. The germline V gene encodes CDR1 SNHLY and CDR2 FYNNEI. CDR3 length: 14 residues. The CDR3 protein is CASSSFRGNSPLHF. The CDR3 DNA reads TGTGCCAGCAGTTCCTTCAGGGGTAATTCACCCCTCCACTTT.

This clone was observed a single time. The genes are TRBV7-9 and TRBJ2-3, with 7 bases that match TRBD2. The germline CDR1 and CDR2 sequences are SEHNR and FQNEAQ (reference sequence). The trim removed 5 bases at V and 2 bases at J, leaving 7 bases unmatched. The CDR3 loop spans 15 amino acids. CDR3 amino acids: CASSPAGISTDTQYF. CDR3 sequence (DNA): TGTGCCAGCAGCCCAGCGGGGATTTCCACAGATACGCAGTATTTT.

J is TRBJ1-1 and V is TRBV3-1 (or the pseudogene TRBV3-2); 10 bases match TRBD1. The CDR3 runs to 13 residues. The germline V gene has CDR1 LGHDT and CDR2 YNNKEL (reference sequence). V lost 1 base and J lost 8; bases outside the gene matches: 1. The CDR3 spells CASSQGTGGEAFF. The DNA for the CDR3 is TGTGCCAGCAGCCAAGGGACAGGGGGGGAAGCTTTCTTT.

J is TRBJ1-5 and V is TRBV2; 8 positions agree with TRBD1. V dropped 4 bases and J dropped 2; count of bases not matched to a gene: 4. Germline V gene lookup returns CDR1 SNHLY and CDR2 FYNNEI. The CDR3 contains 15 residues. The CDR3: CASSADRVGNQPQHF. CDR3 DNA: TGTGCCAGCAGTGCGGACAGGGTTGGCAATCAGCCCCAGCATTTT.

Note on this clone: An end of the junction does not agree with germline; a read error may underlie this. J is TRBJ1-2 and V is TRBV6-5; 9 bases fit TRBD1. Germline CDR1 and CDR2: MNHEY and SVGAGI. This CDR3 comprises 12 residues. The CDR3 DNA sequence: TGTGCCAGCAGTAGGGACAGGGTGGAGTTTGCCTTC. Translated, it gives CASSRDRVEFAF.

This CDR3 reads CASSPQGIGGYTF. The CDR3 nucleotides are TGTGCCAGTAGTCCACAGGGGATCGGTGGCTACACCTTC. The gene calls are TRBV19 and TRBJ1-2, with 7 bases lining up with TRBD1. The trim removed 5 bases at V and 7 bases at J, leaving 7 bases unmatched. Germline loops: CDR1 LNHDA, CDR2 SQIVND (reference sequence). This CDR3 comprises 13 residues.

This chain connects TRBV19 to TRBJ1-1; D is uncertain. The V gene lost 5 bases and the J gene lost 1 base, with 5 bases spanning the gap. The CDR3 runs 12 residues. Germline values: CDR1 LNHDA, CDR2 SQIVND (reference sequence). The CDR3 is CASSRGNTEAFF. CDR3 DNA sequence: TGTGCCAGTAGTCGGGGGAACACTGAAGCTTTCTTT.

This clone appeared a single time. The chain combines TRBV7-9 with TRBJ1-1; D not resolved. Looked up from germline, CDR1 is SEHNR and CDR2 is FQNEAQ (reference sequence). The CDR3 extends over 13 amino acids. This CDR3 reads CALQEEVDTEAFF. CDR3 DNA: TGTGCTCTTCAGGAGGAAGTGGACACTGAAGCTTTCTTT.

V gene TRBV3-1 (or the pseudogene TRBV3-2) combines with J gene TRBJ2-1, with TRBD2 matching over 9 bases. CDR3 length: 15 residues. Germline CDR1 LGHDT, CDR2 YNNKEL (reference sequence). Losses at the gene ends were 4 bases for V and 1 base for J; bases not matched to a gene: 2. The CDR3 sequence is CASSPSGGSYNEQFF. The CDR3 DNA is TGTGCCAGCAGCCCAAGCGGGGGGTCCTACAATGAGCAGTTCTTC.

The V call is TRBV15, the J call TRBJ1-5, with D possibly being TRBD1 (6 bases). CDR3 length equals 18 residues. Germline V gene data show CDR1 as LNHNV and CDR2 as YYDKDF (reference sequence). Trimming left V 2 bases short and J 0 bases short, with 17 bases between. DNA for the CDR3: TGTGCCACCAGCAGACCCCTGGACAGTACTTATAGCAATCAGCCCCAGCATTTT. Protein product: CATSRPLDSTYSNQPQHF.

The genes are TRBV6-2 or TRBV6-3 and TRBJ1-2; D might be TRBD1 (6 bases). The germline gives CDR1 MNHEY, CDR2 SVGEGT. CDR3 length equals 15 residues. Trimming pared 5 bases from V and 3 bases from J, leaving 16 bases between. CDR3 residues: CASSHYRDLDYGYTF. The DNA of the CDR3 is TGTGCCAGCAGTCATTACAGGGATTTGGACTATGGCTACACCTTC.

V gene TRBV21-1 combines with J gene TRBJ2-5; TRBD2, as called in the table, went unchecked against the DNA. TRBV21-1 is deemed a pseudogene. This CDR3 has 15 residues. As DNA, the CDR3 is TGTGCCAGCAGCTGGGGGGGGCTCTACCCAGAGACCCAGTACTTC. Protein sequence: CASSWGGLYPETQYF.

The J gene is TRBJ1-2, the V gene TRBV5-6; 9 bases fit TRBD1. The CDR3 spans 14 residues. V lost 4 bases to trimming and J lost 3 bases; unmatched junction nucleotides: 4. Germline V gene sequence: CDR1 SGHDT, CDR2 YYEEEE. The CDR3 loop is CASSDWDRDYGYTF. The CDR3 nucleotides read TGTGCCAGCAGCGATTGGGACAGGGACTATGGCTACACCTTC.

J is TRBJ1-2 and V is TRBV5-4; TRBD1 agrees at 9 bases. V lost 4 bases and J lost 5; bases outside the gene matches: 6. Germline values: CDR1 SGHNT, CDR2 YYREEE (reference sequence). The CDR3 loop spans 14 amino acids. In DNA form, the CDR3 reads TGTGCCAGCAGCACGGGACAGGGACGATATGGCTACACCTTC. Its translation: CASSTGQGRYGYTF. Drawing the rest from reference TRBV5-4 and TRBJ1-2, the complete variable domain is ETGVTQSPTHLIKTRGQQVTLRCSSQSGHNTVSWYQQALGQGPQFIFQYYREEENGRGNFPPRFSGLQFPNYSSELNVNALELDDSALYLCASSTGQGRYGYTFGSGTRLTVV.

V gene TRBV12-3 or TRBV12-4 combines with J gene TRBJ1-1; D is unclear. The CDR3 sequence is 12 residues long. V was trimmed by 3 bases and J by 3 bases, leaving 5 bases between them. The DNA of the CDR3 is TGTGCCAGCAGTTTTTCGGACACTGAAGCTTTCTTT. This codes for CASSFSDTEAFF.

The V gene is TRBV7-8, the J gene TRBJ1-3; no definite D call. Trimming removed 2 bases at V and 0 bases at J, with 5 bases between. The CDR3 has 14 amino acids. Germline V gene sequence: CDR1 SGHVS, CDR2 FQNEAQ. The CDR3 coding sequence is TGTGCCAGCAGCTTAACTAGCTCTGGAAACACCATATATTTT. Protein: CASSLTSSGNTIYF. The complete variable domain, with remaining parts taken from reference TRBV7-8 and TRBJ1-3, reads GAGVSQSPRYKVAKRGQDVALRCDPISGHVSLFWYQQALGQGPEFLTYFQNEAQLDKSGLPSDRFFAERPEGSVSTLKIQRTQQEDSAVYLCASSLTSSGNTIYFGEGSWLTVV.

This rearrangement joins TRBV11-2 to TRBJ1-2; no clear D gene. The CDR3 consists of 12 residues. The germline V and J ends were trimmed by 3 bases and 3 bases, with 5 bases remaining between them. Per germline, CDR1 SGHAT and CDR2 FQNNGV. CDR3 sequence: CASSLSDYGYTF. The CDR3 DNA sequence: TGTGCCAGCAGCTTGTCGGACTATGGCTACACCTTC. The variable domain in full, with the rest retrieved from reference TRBV11-2 and TRBJ1-2, is EAGVAQSPRYKIIEKRQSVAFWCNPISGHATLYWYQQILGQGPKLLIQFQNNGVVDDSQLPKDRFSAERLKGVDSTLKIQPAKLEDSAVYLCASSLSDYGYTFGSGTRLTVV.

This clone was seen more than once but under ten times. This chain connects TRBV27 to TRBJ1-5; 11 bases align to TRBD1. This CDR3 is 16 amino acids long. Unmatched junction bases numbered 10, after V lost 5 bases and J lost 7 bases. Germline V lookup: CDR1 MNHEY, CDR2 SMNVEV (reference sequence). CDR3 sequence (DNA): TGTGCCAGCAGTCCCACGGACAGGGGGCTAAGGCAGCCCCAGCATTTT. This encodes CASSPTDRGLRQPQHF.

The genes are TRBV18 and TRBJ2-2; 8 positions match TRBD2. The junction had 14 bases not matched to a gene; V was cut back by 5 bases and J by 0 bases. The length of the CDR3 is 19 residues. The germline V gene has CDR1 KGHSH and CDR2 LQKENI. The CDR3 bases are TGTGCCAGCTCAGCGGTCACACTTAGCGGGACCTCGAACACCGGGGAGCTGTTTTTT. Amino acids: CASSAVTLSGTSNTGELFF.